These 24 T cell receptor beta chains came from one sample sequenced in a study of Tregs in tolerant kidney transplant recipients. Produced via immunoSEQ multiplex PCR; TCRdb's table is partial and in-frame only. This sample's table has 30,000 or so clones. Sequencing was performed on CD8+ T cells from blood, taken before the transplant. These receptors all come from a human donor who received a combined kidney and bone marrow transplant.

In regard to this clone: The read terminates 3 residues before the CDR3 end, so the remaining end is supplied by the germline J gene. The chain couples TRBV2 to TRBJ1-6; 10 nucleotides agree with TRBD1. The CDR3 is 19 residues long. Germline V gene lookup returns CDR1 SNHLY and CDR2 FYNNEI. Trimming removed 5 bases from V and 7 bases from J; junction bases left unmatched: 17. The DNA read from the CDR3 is TGTGCCAGCAGTACCCCGGGACAGGGGACTATCCAAGGGAATTCACCC. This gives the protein CASSTPGQGTIQGNSP. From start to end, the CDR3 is CASSTPGQGTIQGNSPLHF.

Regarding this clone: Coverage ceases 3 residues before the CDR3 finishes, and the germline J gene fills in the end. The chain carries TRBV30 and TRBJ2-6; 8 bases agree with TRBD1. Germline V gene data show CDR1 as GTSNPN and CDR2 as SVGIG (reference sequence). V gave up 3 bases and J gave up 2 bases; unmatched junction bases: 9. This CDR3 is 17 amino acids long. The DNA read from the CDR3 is TGTGCCTGGAGAACCCGACAGGGGCGGCCTGGGGCCAACGTC. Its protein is CAWRTRQGRPGANV. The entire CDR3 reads CAWRTRQGRPGANVLTF.

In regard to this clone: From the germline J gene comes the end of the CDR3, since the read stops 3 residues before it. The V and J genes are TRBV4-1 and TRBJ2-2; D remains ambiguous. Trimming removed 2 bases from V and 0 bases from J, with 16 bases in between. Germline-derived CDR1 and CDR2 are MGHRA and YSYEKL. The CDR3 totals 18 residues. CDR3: CASSQSRLLIPNTGELFF. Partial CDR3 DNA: TGCGCCAGCAGCCAAAGCCGACTCCTGATCCCGAACACCGGGGAG.

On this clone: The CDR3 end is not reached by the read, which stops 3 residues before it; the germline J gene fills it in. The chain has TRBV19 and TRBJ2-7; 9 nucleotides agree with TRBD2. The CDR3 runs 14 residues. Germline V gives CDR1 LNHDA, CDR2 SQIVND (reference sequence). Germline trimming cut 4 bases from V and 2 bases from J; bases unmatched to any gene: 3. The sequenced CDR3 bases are TGTGCCAGTAGTACGACTAGCGGTCCCTACGAG. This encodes CASSTTSGPYE. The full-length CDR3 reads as CASSTTSGPYEQYF.

The CDR3: CASSPRLAASTEGFLYEQYF. The CDR3 bases that were read are TGTGCCAGCAGCCCACGACTAGCGGCAAGTACGGAGGGTTTCCTCTACGAG. The rearrangement uses TRBV4-2 and TRBJ2-7; 9 bases are a match to TRBD2. The sequenced fragment ends 3 residues before the CDR3 boundary, so the rest is inferred from the germline J gene. V was clipped by 4 bases and J by 3 bases; unmatched bases: 22. CDR1 and CDR2 (germline): LGHNA, YNFKEQ. This CDR3 has 20 amino acids.

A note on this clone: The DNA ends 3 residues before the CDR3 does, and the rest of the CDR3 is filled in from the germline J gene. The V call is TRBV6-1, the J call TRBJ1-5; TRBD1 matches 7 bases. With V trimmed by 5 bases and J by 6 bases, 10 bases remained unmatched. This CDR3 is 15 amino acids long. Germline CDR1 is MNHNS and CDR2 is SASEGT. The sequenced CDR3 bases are TGTGCCAGCAGTCAAGGGAGGGGGCTTATTCAGCCC. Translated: CASSQGRGLIQP. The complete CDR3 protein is CASSQGRGLIQPQHF.

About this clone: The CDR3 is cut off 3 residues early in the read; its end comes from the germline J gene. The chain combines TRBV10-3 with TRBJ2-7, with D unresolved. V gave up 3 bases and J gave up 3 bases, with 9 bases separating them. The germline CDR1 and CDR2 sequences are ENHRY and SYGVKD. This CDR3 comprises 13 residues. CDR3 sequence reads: CAISDGSDYEQYF. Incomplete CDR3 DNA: TGTGCCATCAGTGACGGGTCCGACTACGAG.

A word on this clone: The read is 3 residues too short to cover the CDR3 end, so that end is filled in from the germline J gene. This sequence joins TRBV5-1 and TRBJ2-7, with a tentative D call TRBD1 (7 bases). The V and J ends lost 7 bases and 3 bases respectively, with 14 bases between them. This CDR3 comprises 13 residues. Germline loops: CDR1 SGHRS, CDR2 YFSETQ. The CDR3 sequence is CASGTQGGYEQYF. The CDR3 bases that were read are TGCGCCAGCGGGACCCAGGGGGGCTACGAG.

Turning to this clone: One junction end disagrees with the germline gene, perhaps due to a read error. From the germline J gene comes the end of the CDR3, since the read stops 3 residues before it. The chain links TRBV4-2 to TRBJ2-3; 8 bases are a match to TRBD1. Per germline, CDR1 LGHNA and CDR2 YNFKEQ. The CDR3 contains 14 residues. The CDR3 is CASSLGTGEDTQYF. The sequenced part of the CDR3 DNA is TGCGCCAGCAGCCTCGGGACAGGAGAGGATACG.

The CDR3 spells CASSWTSGITDTQYF. The DNA read from the CDR3 is TGTGCCAGCAGTTGGACTAGCGGGATCACAGATACG. The rearrangement joins TRBV6-2 or TRBV6-3 to TRBJ2-3; 12 bases match TRBD2. The CDR3 end falls 3 residues outside the read, so it is completed with the germline J gene. Unmatched junction bases numbered 1, after V lost 4 bases and J lost 2 bases. Germline CDR1 is MNHEY and CDR2 is SVGEGT. The CDR3 consists of 15 residues.

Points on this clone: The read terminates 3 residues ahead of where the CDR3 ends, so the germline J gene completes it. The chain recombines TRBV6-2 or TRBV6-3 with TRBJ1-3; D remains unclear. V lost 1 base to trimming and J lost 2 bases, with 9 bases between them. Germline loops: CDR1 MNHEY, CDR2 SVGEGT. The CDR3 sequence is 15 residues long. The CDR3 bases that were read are TGTGCCAGCAGTTACTTTGCCGGGGCTGGAAACACC. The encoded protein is CASSYFAGAGNT. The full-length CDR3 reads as CASSYFAGAGNTIYF.

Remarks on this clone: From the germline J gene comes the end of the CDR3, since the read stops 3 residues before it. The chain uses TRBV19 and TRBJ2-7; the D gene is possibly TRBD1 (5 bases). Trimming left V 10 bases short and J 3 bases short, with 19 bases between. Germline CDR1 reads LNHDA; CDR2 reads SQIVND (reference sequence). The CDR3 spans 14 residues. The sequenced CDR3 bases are TGTGCCACCTCCCAAGGCTCAGGGATCTACGAG. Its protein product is CATSQGSGIYE. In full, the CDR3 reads CATSQGSGIYEQYF.

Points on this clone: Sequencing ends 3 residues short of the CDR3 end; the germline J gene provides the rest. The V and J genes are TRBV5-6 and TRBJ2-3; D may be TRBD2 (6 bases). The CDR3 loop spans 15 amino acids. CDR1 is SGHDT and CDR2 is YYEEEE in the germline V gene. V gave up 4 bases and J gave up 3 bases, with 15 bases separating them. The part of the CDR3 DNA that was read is TGTGCCAGCAGCCGCCGGGACTTAGTGACAGATACG. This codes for CASSRRDLVTDT. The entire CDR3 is CASSRRDLVTDTQYF.

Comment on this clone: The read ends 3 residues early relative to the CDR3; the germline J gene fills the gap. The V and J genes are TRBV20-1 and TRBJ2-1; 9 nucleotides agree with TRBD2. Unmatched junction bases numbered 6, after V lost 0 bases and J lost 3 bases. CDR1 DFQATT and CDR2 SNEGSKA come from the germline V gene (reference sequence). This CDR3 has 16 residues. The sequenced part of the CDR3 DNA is TGCAGTGCTAGAGATAGAGAGCGGGGGGTCTACAATGAG. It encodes CSARDRERGVYNE. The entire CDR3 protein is CSARDRERGVYNEQFF.

CDR3 protein: CAISEDQGASTEAFF. CDR3 DNA, as far as it was read: TGTGCCATCAGTGAAGATCAGGGGGCGAGCACTGAA. This sequence joins TRBV10-3 and TRBJ1-1; 8 bases agree with TRBD1. The read ends 3 residues shy of where the CDR3 ends; the end is completed using the germline J gene. Germline trimming cut 3 bases from V and 4 bases from J; bases unmatched to any gene: 7. CDR1 ENHRY and CDR2 SYGVKD come from the germline V gene. This CDR3 is built from 15 residues.

CDR3 loop: CARYPGHPNEQFF. The covered CDR3 bases are TGTGCCAGATACCCGGGACACCCGAATGAG. The chain has TRBV19 and TRBJ2-1; D is perhaps TRBD1 (6 bases). The CDR3 extends 3 residues past the end of the read, so its final part is completed from the germline J gene. The length of the CDR3 is 13 residues. V was pared by 9 bases and J by 7 bases, with 16 bases between. The germline V gene has CDR1 LNHDA and CDR2 SQIVND (reference sequence).

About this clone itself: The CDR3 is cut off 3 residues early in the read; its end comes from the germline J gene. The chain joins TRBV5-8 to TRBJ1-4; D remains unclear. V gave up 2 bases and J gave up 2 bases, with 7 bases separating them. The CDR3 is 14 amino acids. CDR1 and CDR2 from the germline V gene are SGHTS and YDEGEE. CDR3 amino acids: CASSLELTNEKLFF. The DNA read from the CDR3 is TGTGCCAGCAGCTTAGAGCTGACTAATGAAAAA.

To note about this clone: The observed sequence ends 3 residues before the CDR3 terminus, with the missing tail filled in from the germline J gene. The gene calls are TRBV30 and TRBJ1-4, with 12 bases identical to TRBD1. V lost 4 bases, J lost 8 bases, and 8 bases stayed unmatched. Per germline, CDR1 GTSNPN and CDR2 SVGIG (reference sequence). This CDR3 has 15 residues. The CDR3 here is CAWTSGGTGGEKLFF. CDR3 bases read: TGTGCCTGGACCAGCGGCGGGACAGGGGGCGAAAAA.

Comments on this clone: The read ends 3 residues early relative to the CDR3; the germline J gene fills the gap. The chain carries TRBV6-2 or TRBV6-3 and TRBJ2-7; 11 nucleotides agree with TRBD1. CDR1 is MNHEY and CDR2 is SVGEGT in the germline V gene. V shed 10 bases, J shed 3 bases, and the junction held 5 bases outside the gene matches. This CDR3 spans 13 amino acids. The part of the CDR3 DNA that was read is TGTGCCACTAAGGGACAGGGGGGCTACGAG. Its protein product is CATKGQGGYE. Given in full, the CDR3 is CATKGQGGYEQYF.

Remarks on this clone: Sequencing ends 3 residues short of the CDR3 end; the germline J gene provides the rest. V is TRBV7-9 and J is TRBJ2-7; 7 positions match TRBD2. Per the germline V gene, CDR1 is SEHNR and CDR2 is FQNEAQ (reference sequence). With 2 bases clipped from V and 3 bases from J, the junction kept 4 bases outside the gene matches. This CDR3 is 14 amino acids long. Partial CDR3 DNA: TGTGCCAGCAGCTTACGAGCGGGGCTCTACGAG. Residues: CASSLRAGLYE. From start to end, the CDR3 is CASSLRAGLYEQYF.

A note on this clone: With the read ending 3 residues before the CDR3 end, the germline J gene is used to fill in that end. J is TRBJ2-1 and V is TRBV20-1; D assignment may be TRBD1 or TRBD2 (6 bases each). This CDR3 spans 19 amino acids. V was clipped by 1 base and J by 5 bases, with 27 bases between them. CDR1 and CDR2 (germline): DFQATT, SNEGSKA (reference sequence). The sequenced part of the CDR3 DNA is TGCAGTGCTAGAGCGGAGGGTTATCGGGCAGGGGTCCCCGACAATGAG. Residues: CSARAEGYRAGVPDNE. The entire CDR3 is CSARAEGYRAGVPDNEQFF.

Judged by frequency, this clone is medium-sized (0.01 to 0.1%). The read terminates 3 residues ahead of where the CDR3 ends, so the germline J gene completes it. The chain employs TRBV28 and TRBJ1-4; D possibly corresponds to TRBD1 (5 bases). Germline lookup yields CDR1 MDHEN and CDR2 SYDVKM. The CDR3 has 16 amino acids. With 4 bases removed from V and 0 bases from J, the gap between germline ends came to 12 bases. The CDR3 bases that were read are TGTGCCAGCAGTTCGGGACTGCTTGCAACTAATGAAAAA. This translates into CASSSGLLATNEK. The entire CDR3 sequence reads CASSSGLLATNEKLFF.

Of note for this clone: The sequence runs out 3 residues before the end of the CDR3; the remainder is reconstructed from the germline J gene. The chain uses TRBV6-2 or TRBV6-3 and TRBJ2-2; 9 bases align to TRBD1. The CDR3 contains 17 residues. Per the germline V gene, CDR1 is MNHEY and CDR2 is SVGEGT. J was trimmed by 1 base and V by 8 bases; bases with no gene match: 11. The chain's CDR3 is CASGGDRALMNTGELFF. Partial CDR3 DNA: TGTGCCAGCGGGGGGGACAGGGCTTTAATGAACACCGGGGAG.

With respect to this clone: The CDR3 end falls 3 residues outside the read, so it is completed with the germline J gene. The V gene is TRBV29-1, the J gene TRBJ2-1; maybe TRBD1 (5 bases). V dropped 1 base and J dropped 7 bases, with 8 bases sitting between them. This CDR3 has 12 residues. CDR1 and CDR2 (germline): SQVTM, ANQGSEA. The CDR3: CSVEGQLNEQFF. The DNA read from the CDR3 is TGCAGCGTTGAAGGACAGCTAAATGAG.